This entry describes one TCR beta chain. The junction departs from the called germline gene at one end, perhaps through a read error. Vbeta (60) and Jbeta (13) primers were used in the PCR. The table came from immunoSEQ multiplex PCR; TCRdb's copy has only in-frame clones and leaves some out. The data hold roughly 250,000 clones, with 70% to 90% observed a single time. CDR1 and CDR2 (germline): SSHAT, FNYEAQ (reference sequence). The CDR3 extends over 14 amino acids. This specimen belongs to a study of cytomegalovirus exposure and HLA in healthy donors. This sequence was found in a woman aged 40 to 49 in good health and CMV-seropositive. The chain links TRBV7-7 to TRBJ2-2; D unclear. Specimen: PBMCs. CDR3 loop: CASSPDPEDGELFF. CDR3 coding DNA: TGTGCTAGCAGCCCCGACCCAGAGGACGGGGAGCTGTTTTTT.